This TCR beta chain is drawn from a study of T-cell reconstitution after alpha-beta-depleted transplantation in children. General study results and limits: About two months after transplant, alpha-beta T cells reportedly came from several hundred expanded graft clones. Elevated TCRbeta diversity at day 60 was traced, in some patients, to surviving recipient T cells and thymic progenitors. Diversity and T-cell counts at one year after transplant derived mostly from new T cells.

The authors prepared the TCRbeta library with unique molecular identifiers. One entry per CDR3 protein, called by TCRdb with MiXCR from the PCR reads. The data show 600,000 or so distinct CDR3 sequences, roughly 23% seen once. To note about this clonotype: Its cognate antigen is unknown.

Germline assignment: CDR1 ENHRY and CDR2 SYGVKD. The CDR3 loop spans 15 amino acids. V dropped 10 bases and J dropped 1 base, with 18 bases sitting between them. The origin of this receptor is a boy younger than two who had a stem cell transplant for acute myeloid leukemia, so the T cells may come from the graft donor. Sequencing used PBMCs, mostly from graft donor cells, obtained 360 days after TCRalphabeta/CD19-depleted stem cell transplant. The J gene is TRBJ2-3, the V gene TRBV10-3; perhaps TRBD2 as D (6 bases). CDR3 DNA: TGTGCCACAGCCCGGGGCGGGACTGGCACAGATACGCAGTATTTT. Its translation is CATARGGTGTDTQYF.